The 27 T cell receptor beta chains below come from one sample, sequenced in a study of shared clonotypes between healthy human individuals. Using immunoSEQ multiplex PCR, the repertoire was profiled, and TCRdb retains in-frame clones only, with some absent. The sample holds some 1.1 million clones; about 80% are singletons and the top ten take roughly 0.9%. The specimen was memory CD4+ T cells from PBMCs. Subset indicated: CD45RA-negative fraction. All receptors come from a man aged 18 to 35 in good health. Some clones in this sample may be carry-over from other donors' samples.

The chain combines TRBV27 with TRBJ2-1; TRBD1 agrees at 10 bases. The CDR3 is made up of 14 amino acids. V gave up 2 bases and J gave up 10 bases; unmatched junction bases: 5. The germline gives CDR1 MNHEY, CDR2 SMNVEV (reference sequence). This CDR3 is CASSLRQGASEQFF. The CDR3 DNA follows: TGTGCCAGCAGTTTAAGACAGGGGGCTAGCGAGCAGTTCTTC.

The chain combines TRBV25-1 with TRBJ2-2; the match to TRBD2 covers 8 bases. J gave up 6 bases and V 3 bases, and 12 bases lay outside the gene matches. Germline V gene lookup returns CDR1 MGHDK and CDR2 SYGVNS. This CDR3 region has 17 residues. In nucleotides, the CDR3 is TGTGCCAGCAGTGACCCGGGGACTAGTAGGGCTCCCGGGGAGCTGTTTTTT. Its translation is CASSDPGTSRAPGELFF. Filled out from reference TRBV25-1 and TRBJ2-2, the complete variable domain reads EADIYQTPRYLVIGTGKKITLECSQTMGHDKMYWYQQDPGMELHLIHYSYGVNSTEKGDLSSESTVSRIRTEHFPLTLESARPSHTSQYLCASSDPGTSRAPGELFFGEGSRLTVL.

The V and J genes are TRBV10-1 and TRBJ2-7, with 9 bases that match TRBD2. V shed 9 bases, J shed 5 bases, and the junction held 17 bases outside the gene matches. The CDR3 loop spans 16 amino acids. CDR1 and CDR2 (germline): WNHNN, SYGVQD (reference sequence). CDR3 sequence reads: CARIFGSGSSCDEQYF. The CDR3 region has the DNA TGCGCCAGGATCTTCGGTAGCGGGAGTTCATGCGACGAGCAGTACTTC.

In its sample, this clone was seen once. The J gene is TRBJ2-7, the V gene TRBV27; D not resolved. Trimming removed 5 bases from V and 6 bases from J, with 17 bases in between. The CDR3 contains 14 residues. Germline CDR1 reads MNHEY; CDR2 reads SMNVEV (reference sequence). CDR3 region: CASSTTMTPVEQYF. In nucleotides, the CDR3 is TGTGCCAGCAGTACCACTATGACTCCGGTCGAGCAGTACTTC.

The rearrangement links TRBV6-6 to TRBJ2-1, with 11 bases lining up with TRBD2. J gave up 4 bases and V 6 bases, and 8 bases lay outside the gene matches. The germline CDR1 and CDR2 sequences are MNHNY and SVGAGI (reference sequence). The CDR3 loop spans 16 amino acids. The CDR3 sequence: CASRGGLAVKYNEQFF. CDR3 coding DNA: TGTGCCAGCAGGGGGGGACTAGCGGTAAAGTACAATGAGCAGTTCTTC.

This clone was seen only a few times. V and J are TRBV7-9 and TRBJ1-2; 10 bases line up with TRBD1. The CDR3 consists of 12 residues. Germline V lookup: CDR1 SEHNR, CDR2 FQNEAQ (reference sequence). V shed 3 bases and J 8 bases; nucleotides not matched to a gene: 0. The CDR3 loop reads CASSLTGGGYTF. The CDR3 DNA sequence: TGTGCCAGCAGCTTGACAGGGGGCGGCTACACCTTC.

The chain uses TRBV28 and TRBJ1-2; 12 bases match TRBD1. The CDR3 runs 16 residues. V was pared by 6 bases and J by 4 bases, with 9 bases of the junction left unmatched. Germline lookup yields CDR1 MDHEN and CDR2 SYDVKM. For the CDR3, the DNA is TGTGCCAGCAGCTTTCTCCGGGACAGGGGGCCCTATGGCTACACCTTC. It is translated as CASSFLRDRGPYGYTF.

The chain joins TRBV30 to TRBJ2-2; TRBD2 agrees at 11 bases. Losses at the gene ends were 3 bases for V and 4 bases for J; bases not matched to a gene: 4. CDR1 and CDR2 (germline): GTSNPN, SVGIG (reference sequence). The CDR3 spans 15 residues. Written as DNA, the CDR3 is TGTGCCTGGAGGAGACTAGCGGGGCCCACCGGGGAGCTGTTTTTT. The encoded protein is CAWRRLAGPTGELFF. The complete variable domain, with remaining parts taken from reference TRBV30 and TRBJ2-2, reads SQTIHQWPATLVQPVGSPLSLECTVEGTSNPNLYWYRQAAGRGLQLLFYSVGIGQISSEVPQNLSASRPQDRQFILSSKKLLLSDSGFYLCAWRRLAGPTGELFFGEGSRLTVL.

This clone has more than one count but fewer than ten. The chain couples TRBV6-6 to TRBJ1-1; D uncertain. CDR3 length: 14 amino acids. V shed 7 bases and J shed 1 base, with 13 bases lying between them. Germline V gene lookup returns CDR1 MNHNY and CDR2 SVGAGI (reference sequence). DNA of the CDR3: TGTGCCAGCACCCCGTACCTGGGGAACACTGAAGCTTTCTTT. It codes for CASTPYLGNTEAFF.

The CDR3 coding sequence is TGTGCCAGCAGTTCCCGGGGGGCGGATGAAAAACTGTTTTTT. Encoded protein: CASSSRGADEKLFF. This rearrangement joins TRBV2 to TRBJ1-4; perhaps TRBD1 as D (6 bases). Trimming removed 5 bases at V and 6 bases at J, with 13 bases between. CDR1 is SNHLY and CDR2 is FYNNEI in the germline V gene. CDR3 length: 14 amino acids.

The chain combines TRBV7-2 with TRBJ2-7; no definite D call. The V and J ends lost 5 bases and 6 bases respectively, with 11 bases between them. In germline, CDR1 is SGHTA, CDR2 FQGNSA. This CDR3 spans 12 amino acids. The CDR3 DNA sequence: TGTGCCAGCAGCACCCGGGCGAGCGAGCAGTACTTC. Translated: CASSTRASEQYF.

V usage is TRBV28 and J usage is TRBJ2-7; D is possibly TRBD1 or TRBD2 (5 bases each). Germline V gives CDR1 MDHEN, CDR2 SYDVKM. Trimming removed 7 bases from V and 6 bases from J, with 22 bases in between. The CDR3 has 15 residues. CDR3 amino acids: CASTFRTGTRSEQYF. DNA for the CDR3: TGTGCCAGCACCTTCCGAACTGGGACGAGGAGCGAGCAGTACTTC.

This sequence joins TRBV5-1 and TRBJ1-3; unclear D gene. V lost 4 bases, J lost 0 bases, and 11 bases lay in between. The length of the CDR3 is 15 residues. Germline values: CDR1 SGHRS, CDR2 YFSETQ. The DNA for the CDR3 is TGCGCCAGCAGCCCCGGGCGGCGCTCTGGAAACACCATATATTTT. Translated: CASSPGRRSGNTIYF.

The chain has TRBV5-4 and TRBJ1-1, with 10 bases that match TRBD1. The V and J ends lost 3 bases and 2 bases, in that order; junction bases with no gene match: 13. Germline values: CDR1 SGHNT, CDR2 YYREEE (reference sequence). The CDR3 has 18 amino acids. The CDR3 spells CASSSQTRQGALNTEAFF. CDR3 DNA: TGTGCCAGCAGCTCCCAAACTCGACAGGGGGCTTTAAACACTGAAGCTTTCTTT.

The chain links TRBV4-1 to TRBJ2-1, with 8 bases lining up with TRBD1. V shed 5 bases, J shed 2 bases, and the junction held 5 bases outside the gene matches. The CDR3 length is 15 residues. Germline values: CDR1 MGHRA, CDR2 YSYEKL. Written as DNA, the CDR3 is TGCGCCAGCAGCACCTACAGGGGGACCTACAATGAGCAGTTCTTC. Its translation is CASSTYRGTYNEQFF.

This clone was observed a few times. V usage is TRBV5-5 and J usage is TRBJ1-2; D is possibly TRBD1 (5 bases). Germline assignment: CDR1 SGHKS and CDR2 YYEKEE (reference sequence). The CDR3 runs 13 residues. Trimming took 3 bases from V and 8 from J, leaving 14 bases between them. CDR3 bases: TGTGCCAGCAGCTCCAATCCCCGGGGCGGCTACACCTTC. Its translation: CASSSNPRGGYTF.

The chain joins TRBV5-1 to TRBJ2-2, with D uncertain. Trimming removed 7 bases from V and 5 bases from J, with 9 bases in between. CDR3 length equals 12 residues. The germline CDR1 and CDR2 sequences are SGHRS and YFSETQ. The CDR3 sequence is CASAIPTGELFF. Here the CDR3 DNA reads TGCGCCAGCGCAATCCCAACCGGGGAGCTGTTTTTT. Supplemented by reference TRBV5-1 and TRBJ2-2, the full variable domain reads KAGVTQTPRYLIKTRGQQVTLSCSPISGHRSVSWYQQTPGQGLQFLFEYFSETQRNKGNFPGRFSGRQFSNSRSEMNVSTLELGDSALYLCASAIPTGELFFGEGSRLTVL.

The chain combines TRBV18 with TRBJ1-2; tentatively, D is TRBD1 (6 bases). The CDR3 has 14 amino acids. V lost 4 bases and J lost 2, with 11 bases in between. Germline V gene sequence: CDR1 KGHSH, CDR2 LQKENI. The CDR3 DNA follows: TGTGCCAGCTCACAATCAACAGGGAACTATGGCTACACCTTC. Translating gives CASSQSTGNYGYTF.

V gene TRBV6-4 combines with J gene TRBJ2-5; 11 positions agree with TRBD2. The J call may be wrong; the DNA end is better matched by TRBJ2-7. This CDR3 has 14 residues. Germline V lookup: CDR1 MRHNA, CDR2 SNTAGT. The CDR3 DNA sequence: TGTGCCAGCAGTGCCGGGACTAGCGGCTACGAGCAGTACTTC. This translates into CASSAGTSGYEQYF.

This sequence joins TRBV19 and TRBJ2-1; D is ambiguous. The V end was cut by 4 bases, the J end by 4 bases, with 17 bases between. The CDR3 has 16 residues. Germline V CDR1 and CDR2: LNHDA, SQIVND (reference sequence). The CDR3 region is CASSNTLWATYNEQFF. CDR3 DNA sequence: TGTGCCAGTAGTAATACTTTATGGGCGACTTACAATGAGCAGTTCTTC.

A remark on this clone: Other DNA sequences in the sample encode the same CDR3. In nucleotides, the CDR3 is TGTGCCAGCAGCTTGGTAGGAGAGACCCAGTACTTC. Protein: CASSLVGETQYF. This chain uses TRBV5-5 with TRBJ2-5, with unresolved D. This CDR3 has 12 residues. CDR1 and CDR2 from the germline V gene are SGHKS and YYEKEE (reference sequence). V was shortened by 0 bases and J by 4 bases, with 4 bases between the two germline ends.

This rearrangement joins TRBV28 to TRBJ2-7, with D hard to call. This CDR3 contains 11 residues. V gave up 8 bases and J gave up 1 base, with 6 bases separating them. CDR1 and CDR2 (germline): MDHEN, SYDVKM. The CDR3 sequence: CASERSYEQYF. Written as DNA, the CDR3 is TGTGCCAGCGAACGGTCCTACGAGCAGTACTTC.

This sequence joins TRBV7-2 and TRBJ2-7; D is undetermined. From germline, CDR1 is SGHTA and CDR2 FQGNSA. The CDR3 covers 13 residues. Trimming took off 4 bases at V and 7 bases at J, with 14 bases between the two ends. DNA for the CDR3: TGTGCCAGCAGCTCCGAACGGGCCGAGGAGCAGTACTTC. Its protein is CASSSERAEEQYF.

This clone was detected only once. The chain couples TRBV2 to TRBJ2-7; D not certain. The CDR3 is made up of 12 amino acids. Trimming stripped 7 bases from V and 1 base from J, with 8 bases between. Germline lookup yields CDR1 SNHLY and CDR2 FYNNEI. In DNA, the CDR3 is TGTGCCAGCAAGATGACATCCTACGAGCAGTACTTC. Translated: CASKMTSYEQYF.

Note on this clone: Germline is not matched at one junction end, which may reflect a read error. The chain employs TRBV6-4 and TRBJ2-2; TRBD2 agrees at 7 bases. Germline V gene data show CDR1 as MRHNA and CDR2 as SNTAGT. This CDR3 region has 14 residues. This chain's CDR3 is CASSAGVGTGELSF. The CDR3 DNA is TGTGCCAGCTCTGCGGGAGTGGGGACCGGGGAGCTGTCTTTT.

The chain employs TRBV7-9 and TRBJ2-2; D unclear. Looked up from germline, CDR1 is SEHNR and CDR2 is FQNEAQ (reference sequence). CDR3 length: 14 residues. V shed 5 bases and J shed 5 bases, with 12 bases lying between them. CDR3 nucleotide sequence: TGTGCCAGCAGCCCCCCTCGTATGACCGGGGAGCTGTTTTTT. It codes for CASSPPRMTGELFF.

On this clone: The junction and the germline gene differ at one end; a read error may be behind it. Other DNA sequences in this sample translate to the same CDR3. V and J are TRBV6-5 and TRBJ2-1; D uncertain. Germline lookup yields CDR1 MNHEY and CDR2 SVGAGI. The CDR3 consists of 12 residues. CDR3 in DNA: TGTGCCAGCGGTTACCTATACAATGAGCAGTTCTTC. It specifies CASGYLYNEQFF.